This TCR beta chain comes out of a study of cytomegalovirus exposure and HLA in healthy donors. Study summary: One earlier analysis, a look at 150 million to 200 million T cells, found roughly 110 million unique TCR beta sequences. Whole-study results and caveats: In a later analysis, HLA-associated beta chains showed higher expansion and lower generation probabilities than comparable chains. HLA alleles showed associations with some 17,000 TCR beta sequences in a later analysis, at a 0.05 false discovery rate.

Turning to this clone: Antigen specificity is unknown. Other DNA sequences within the sample encode an identical CDR3.

Germline CDR1 reads GTSNPN; CDR2 reads SVGIG (reference sequence). The CDR3 runs 13 residues. J gave up 5 bases and V 2 bases, and 3 bases lay outside the gene matches. Researchers ran the PCR with 60 Vbeta and 13 Jbeta primers. Data came from immunoSEQ multiplex PCR; TCRdb stores just in-frame clones and leaves some out. The listing records under 200,000 clones. V and J are TRBV30 and TRBJ1-5; 7 nucleotides align to TRBD1. Sample: PBMCs. The receptor was derived from a young man in good health and CMV-seronegative. CDR3 DNA sequence: TGTGCCTGGAGTACGCAGGGGGATCAGCCCCAGCATTTT. Encoded protein: CAWSTQGDQPQHF. Variable domain in full (rest from reference TRBV30 and TRBJ1-5): SQTIHQWPATLVQPVGSPLSLECTVEGTSNPNLYWYRQAAGRGLQLLFYSVGIGQISSEVPQNLSASRPQDRQFILSSKKLLLSDSGFYLCAWSTQGDQPQHFGDGTRLSIL.